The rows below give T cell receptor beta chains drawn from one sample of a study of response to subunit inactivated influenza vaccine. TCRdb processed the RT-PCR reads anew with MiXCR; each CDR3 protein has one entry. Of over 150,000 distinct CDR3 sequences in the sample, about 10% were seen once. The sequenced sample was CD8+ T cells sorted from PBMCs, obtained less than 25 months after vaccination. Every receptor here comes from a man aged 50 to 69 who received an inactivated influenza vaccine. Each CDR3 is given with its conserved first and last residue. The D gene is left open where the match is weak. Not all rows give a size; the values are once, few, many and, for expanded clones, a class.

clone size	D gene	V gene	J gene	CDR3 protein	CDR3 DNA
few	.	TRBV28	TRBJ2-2	CATLRGELFF	TGTGCCACTTTGAGGGGGGAGCTGTTTTTT
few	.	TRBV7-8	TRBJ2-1	CASSLKDNFYNEQFF	TGTGCCAGCAGCTTAAAAGATAACTTTTACAATGAGCAGTTCTTC
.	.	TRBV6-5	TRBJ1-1	CASSYPAGSNAEAFF	TGTGCCAGCAGTTACCCCGCCGGCTCGAACGCTGAAGCTTTCTTT
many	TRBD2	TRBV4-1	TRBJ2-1	CASSDSVSSGGLNEQFF	TGCGCCAGCAGCGACTCGGTGTCTAGCGGGGGGCTCAATGAGCAGTTCTTC
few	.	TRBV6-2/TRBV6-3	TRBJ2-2	CASSGSALNTGELFF	TGTGCCAGCAGTGGTTCAGCGCTCAACACCGGGGAGCTGTTTTTT
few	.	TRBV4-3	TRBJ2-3	CASSQVGYSLSTDTQYF	TGCGCCAGCAGCCAAGTTGGCTACTCACTAAGCACAGATACGCAGTATTTT
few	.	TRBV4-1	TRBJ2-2	CASSTYTEEDTGELFF	TGCGCCAGCAGCACTTATACAGAAGAGGACACCGGGGAGCTGTTTTTT
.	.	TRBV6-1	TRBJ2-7	CASSHTGSYEQYF	TGTGCCAGCAGCCACACAGGGTCCTACGAGCAGTACTTC
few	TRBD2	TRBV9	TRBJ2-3	CASSPGAGGSTDTQYF	TGTGCCAGCAGCCCGGGAGCGGGAGGTAGCACAGATACGCAGTATTTT
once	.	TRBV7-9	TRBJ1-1	CASSPDPRGAFF	TGTGCCAGCAGCCCAGACCCACGGGGAGCTTTCTTT
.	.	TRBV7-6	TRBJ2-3	CASSLAVGADTQYF	TGTGCCAGCAGCTTAGCGGTGGGTGCAGATACGCAGTATTTT
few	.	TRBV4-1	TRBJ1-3	CASSQLDMGISGNTIYF	TGCGCCAGCAGCCAGCTAGACATGGGGATCTCTGGAAACACCATATATTTT
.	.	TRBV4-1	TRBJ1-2	CASSQDTDNYGYTF	TGCGCCAGCAGCCAAGATACAGACAACTATGGCTACACCTTC
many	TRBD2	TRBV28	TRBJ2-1	CASSFGGRATNEQFF	TGTGCCAGCAGTTTTGGCGGGAGGGCCACGAATGAGCAGTTCTTC
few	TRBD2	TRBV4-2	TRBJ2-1	CASSQDLSGRGANEQFF	TGTGCCAGCAGCCAAGATTTAAGCGGGAGGGGGGCCAATGAGCAGTTCTTC
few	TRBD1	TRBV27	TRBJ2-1	CASSWDRGLNEQFF	TGTGCCAGCAGTTGGGACAGGGGGTTAAATGAGCAGTTCTTC
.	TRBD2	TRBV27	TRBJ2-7	CASSLRLAEPYEQYF	TGTGCCAGCAGTTTAAGACTAGCGGAACCCTACGAGCAGTACTTC
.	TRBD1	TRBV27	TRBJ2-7	CASSTTRQGREQYF	TGTGCCAGCAGTACAACCCGACAGGGAAGGGAGCAGTACTTC
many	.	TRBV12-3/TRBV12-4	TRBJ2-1	CASSLAANEQFF	TGTGCCAGCAGTTTAGCAGCCAATGAGCAGTTCTTC
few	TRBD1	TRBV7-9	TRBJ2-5	CASSSPTGEETQYF	TGTGCCAGCAGCTCCCCCACAGGGGAAGAGACCCAGTACTTC
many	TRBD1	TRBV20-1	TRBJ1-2	CSVPGGHGYTF	TGCAGTGTGCCAGGGGGCCATGGCTACACCTTC
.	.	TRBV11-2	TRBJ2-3	CASSSNSVDTQYF	TGTGCCAGCAGCTCCAATAGCGTAGATACGCAGTATTTT
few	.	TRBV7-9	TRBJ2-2	CASGLAGELFF	TGTGCCAGCGGACTTGCCGGGGAGCTGTTTTTT
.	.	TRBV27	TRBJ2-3	CASSFVRSTDTQYF	TGTGCCAGCAGTTTTGTCAGAAGCACAGATACGCAGTATTTT
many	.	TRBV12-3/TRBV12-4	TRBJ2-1	CASSRVYNEQFF	TGTGCCAGCAGCCGGGTCTACAATGAGCAGTTCTTC
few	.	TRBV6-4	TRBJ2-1	CASSDSETADYNEQFF	TGTGCCAGCAGTGACTCAGAGACGGCCGACTACAATGAGCAGTTCTTC
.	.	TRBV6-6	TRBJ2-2	CASSYDFGELFF	TGTGCCAGCAGTTATGATTTCGGGGAGCTGTTTTTT
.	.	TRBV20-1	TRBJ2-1	CSARDLVGSSYNEQFF	TGCAGTGCTAGAGATTTGGTCGGCTCCTCCTACAATGAGCAGTTCTTC
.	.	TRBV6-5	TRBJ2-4	CASSYSGIAKNIQYF	TGTGCCAGCAGTTACTCAGGGATCGCCAAAAACATTCAGTACTTC
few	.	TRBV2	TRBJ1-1	CASSEGSGSREAFF	TGTGCCAGCAGTGAAGGGTCAGGAAGCCGTGAAGCTTTCTTT
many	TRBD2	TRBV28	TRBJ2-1	CASSFVAGGSYNEQFF	TGTGCCAGCAGTTTCGTAGCGGGAGGGTCCTACAATGAGCAGTTCTTC
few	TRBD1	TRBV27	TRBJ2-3	CASSWTGRSADTQYF	TGTGCCAGCAGTTGGACAGGGCGATCGGCAGATACGCAGTATTTT
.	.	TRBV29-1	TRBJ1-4	CSVVGYATNEKLFF	TGCAGCGTTGTTGGATACGCAACTAATGAAAAACTGTTTTTT
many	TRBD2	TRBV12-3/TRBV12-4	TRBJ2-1	CASSFLTSGSNEQFF	TGTGCCAGCAGTTTCCTCACTAGCGGGAGCAATGAGCAGTTCTTC
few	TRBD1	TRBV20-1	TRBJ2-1	CSAINRGYEQFF	TGCAGTGCTATAAACAGGGGATATGAGCAGTTCTTC
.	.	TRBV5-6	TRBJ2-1	CASRPGPRNEQFF	TGTGCCAGCAGACCCGGGCCCAGAAATGAGCAGTTCTTC
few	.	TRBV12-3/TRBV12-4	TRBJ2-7	CASSPTYHYEQYF	TGTGCCAGCAGTCCGACCTATCACTACGAGCAGTACTTC
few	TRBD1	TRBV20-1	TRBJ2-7	CSASPGTVEQYF	TGCAGTGCTAGCCCGGGGACAGTAGAGCAGTACTTC
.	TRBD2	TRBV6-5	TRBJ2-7	CASSYSWGGNYEQYF	TGTGCCAGCAGTTACAGTTGGGGGGGTAATTACGAGCAGTACTTC
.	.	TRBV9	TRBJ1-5	CASSGPGSQPQHF	TGTGCCAGCAGCGGACCTGGGAGTCAGCCCCAGCATTTT
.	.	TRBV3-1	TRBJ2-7	CASSKQASLTYEQYF	TGTGCCAGCAGCAAACAGGCGTCTTTGACCTACGAGCAGTACTTC
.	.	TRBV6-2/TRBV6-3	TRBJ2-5	CASSPPSETQYF	TGTGCCAGCAGCCCACCCTCAGAGACCCAGTACTTC
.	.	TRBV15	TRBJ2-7	CATSRAGQTGYEQYF	TGTGCCACCAGCAGAGCTGGTCAGACAGGCTACGAGCAGTACTTC
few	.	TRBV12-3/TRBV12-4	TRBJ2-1	CASSSGMGAAYNEQFF	TGTGCCAGCAGTTCCGGAATGGGGGCGGCCTACAATGAGCAGTTCTTC
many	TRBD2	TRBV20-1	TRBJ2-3	CSADGLAGEGTDTQYF	TGCAGTGCTGACGGACTAGCGGGAGAAGGTACAGATACGCAGTATTTT
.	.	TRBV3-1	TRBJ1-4	CASSPKWPTNEKLFF	TGTGCCAGCAGCCCCAAGTGGCCAACTAATGAAAAACTGTTTTTT
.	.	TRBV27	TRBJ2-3	CASKRHQLTDTQYF	TGTGCCAGCAAACGACACCAACTCACAGATACGCAGTATTTT
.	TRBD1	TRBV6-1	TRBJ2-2	CASSGRTGNTGELFF	TGTGCCAGCAGTGGCCGGACAGGAAACACCGGGGAGCTGTTTTTT
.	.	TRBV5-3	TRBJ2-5	CASGPGVRGLLETQYF	TGTGCCAGCGGCCCCGGGGTGCGGGGACTTCTCGAGACCCAGTACTTC
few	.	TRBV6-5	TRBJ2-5	CASSYSLEEKETQYF	TGTGCCAGCAGTTACTCGCTCGAGGAAAAAGAGACCCAGTACTTC